Listed below are T cell receptor beta chains from one sample, sequenced in a study of blood T cell repertoires in COVID-19. The data were produced by immunoSEQ multiplex PCR, yet TCRdb's version contains in-frame clones alone and is incomplete. The sample lists 250,000 to 350,000 clones, approximately 83% occurring once. The sequencing input was PBMCs or T cells enriched from blood (not recorded which). The origin of the receptors is a woman in her 30s who had recovered from COVID-19. Each CDR3 is given with its conserved first and last residue. D genes are given only for firm matches. Where a row states a size, it is once, few, many or the class of an expanded clone; other rows omit it.

j_gene: TRBJ2-7; d_gene: -; abundance: -; v_gene: TRBV7-2; CDR3nt: TGTGCCAGCAGGTTAGGGCCTCCCTACGAGCAGTACTTC; CDR3aa: CASRLGPPYEQYF
j_gene: TRBJ1-2; d_gene: -; abundance: few; v_gene: TRBV11-2; CDR3nt: TGTGCCAGCAGCCCCCGTGAGGACAGACCTTATGGCTACACCTTC; CDR3aa: CASSPREDRPYGYTF
j_gene: TRBJ2-7; d_gene: -; abundance: -; v_gene: TRBV28; CDR3nt: TGTGCCAGCGAAGAGTTGAACTCCTACGAGCAGTACTTC; CDR3aa: CASEELNSYEQYF
j_gene: TRBJ2-7; d_gene: -; abundance: -; v_gene: TRBV29-1; CDR3nt: TGCAGCGTTCAACCGATAGGGGCCTACGAGCAGTACTTC; CDR3aa: CSVQPIGAYEQYF
j_gene: TRBJ2-7; d_gene: -; abundance: -; v_gene: TRBV30; CDR3nt: TGTGCCTGGAGGACAGAGAGGCTCTACGAGCAGTACTTC; CDR3aa: CAWRTERLYEQYF
j_gene: TRBJ2-1; d_gene: TRBD2; abundance: -; v_gene: TRBV30; CDR3nt: TGTGCCTGTTACGCGGGGGGAAAGGTTGAGCAGTTCTTC; CDR3aa: CACYAGGKVEQFF
j_gene: TRBJ1-4; d_gene: -; abundance: -; v_gene: TRBV5-1; CDR3nt: TGCGCCAGCAGCAGGGGTGCAACTAATGAAAAACTGTTTTTT; CDR3aa: CASSRGATNEKLFF
j_gene: TRBJ2-3; d_gene: -; abundance: -; v_gene: TRBV7-3; CDR3nt: TGTGCCAGCAGCTTAGGGGGACTGGTGGGAGGAGATACGCAGTATTTT; CDR3aa: CASSLGGLVGGDTQYF
j_gene: TRBJ1-2; d_gene: TRBD1; abundance: -; v_gene: TRBV2; CDR3nt: TGTGCCAGCAAAGCCGGGACAGGGACTAACTATGGCTACACCTTC; CDR3aa: CASKAGTGTNYGYTF
j_gene: TRBJ2-1; d_gene: -; abundance: -; v_gene: TRBV5-1; CDR3nt: TGCGCCAGCAGCTCCGACCTGGTGGGCGATGAGCAGTTCTTC; CDR3aa: CASSSDLVGDEQFF
j_gene: TRBJ1-1; d_gene: -; abundance: -; v_gene: TRBV5-1; CDR3nt: TGCGCCAGCAGCTTGAGTGGGGGCACGGGGCAGCAGACCTTGGACACTGAAGCTTTCTTT; CDR3aa: CASSLSGGTGQQTLDTEAFF
j_gene: TRBJ1-2; d_gene: TRBD1; abundance: -; v_gene: TRBV2; CDR3nt: TGTGCCAGCAGTGAAGGGGGGACAGGGGATGGCTACACCTTC; CDR3aa: CASSEGGTGDGYTF
j_gene: TRBJ1-2; d_gene: -; abundance: -; v_gene: TRBV19; CDR3nt: TGTGCCAGTAGTTTCCCCAGACTGGGTGGCTATGGCTACACCTTC; CDR3aa: CASSFPRLGGYGYTF
j_gene: TRBJ1-5; d_gene: -; abundance: few; v_gene: TRBV6-5; CDR3nt: TGTGCCAGCAGTCTAGGGGTAGATCAGCCCCAGCATTTT; CDR3aa: CASSLGVDQPQHF